Listed below are T cell receptor beta chains from one sample, sequenced in a study of spatial heterogeneity in lung cancer. TCRdb reanalysed the 5' RACE reads using MiXCR and keeps one entry per CDR3 protein. Among tens of thousands of distinct CDR3 sequences listed, 9.5% to 15% were seen once. Sequences were derived from PBMCs, sampled at surgery. These receptors all come from a male donor with early-stage non-small cell lung cancer. Both conserved end residues are part of each CDR3. The size field is filled for only some rows; it gives once, few, many or a size class.

>many|TRBV7-9|TRBJ2-7
CASSATGYEQYF
>.|TRBV12-3/TRBV12-4|TRBJ2-1
CASSLGLAVVNEQFF
>many|TRBV7-2|TRBJ2-7
CASSPNSYEQYF
>few|TRBV15|TRBJ1-5
CATSRDRQPQHF
>few|TRBV5-4|TRBJ2-6
CASSAIHGGGANVLTF
>few|TRBV6-1|TRBJ1-1
CASLSGTPQAFF
>few|TRBV29-1|TRBJ2-3
CSVGHLYRGSSFTDTQYF
>few|TRBV6-1|TRBJ2-7
CASSEFRHPGYF
>many|TRBV12-3/TRBV12-4|TRBJ2-1
CASSLWSSVNEQFF
>.|TRBV3-1|TRBJ2-2
CASSQVVLAGDTGELFF
>few|TRBV4-1|TRBJ2-7
CASSQDDGGPPYEQYF
>few|TRBV7-2|TRBJ1-5
CASSTDDQPQHF
>many|TRBV4-3|TRBJ2-1
CASSQARGLPHNEQFF
>.|TRBV3-1|TRBJ1-5
CASSQQAQANQPQHF
>few|TRBV7-2|TRBJ1-6
CASSLAMGSYNSPLHF
>few|TRBV4-1|TRBJ1-3
CASSQDRSRNTIYF
>few|TRBV24-1|TRBJ2-3
CATSDPLGQTSVGMSTDTQYF
>many|TRBV7-2|TRBJ1-6
CASSGSSSYNSPLHF
>many|TRBV14|TRBJ1-1
CASSQERGVSEAFF
>.|TRBV18|TRBJ1-5
CASSPRENREGPQHF
>.|TRBV5-5|TRBJ1-1
CASRRQGHGVNTEAFF
>.|TRBV28|TRBJ2-7
CASSPGTGSLVLEQYF